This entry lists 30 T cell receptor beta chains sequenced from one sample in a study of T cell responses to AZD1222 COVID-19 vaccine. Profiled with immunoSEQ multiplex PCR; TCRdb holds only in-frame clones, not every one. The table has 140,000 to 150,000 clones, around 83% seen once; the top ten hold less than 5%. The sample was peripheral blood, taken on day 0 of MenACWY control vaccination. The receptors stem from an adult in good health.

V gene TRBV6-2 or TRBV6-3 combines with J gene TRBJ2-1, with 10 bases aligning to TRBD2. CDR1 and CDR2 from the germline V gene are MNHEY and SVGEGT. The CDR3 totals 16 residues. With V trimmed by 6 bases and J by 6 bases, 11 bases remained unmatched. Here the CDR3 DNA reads TGTGCCAGCAGCCCTCTCCTAGCGGGGGTATTCAATGAGCAGTTCTTC. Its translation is CASSPLLAGVFNEQFF.

The chain's CDR3 is CASTPRYSEKLFF. In nucleotides, the CDR3 is TGTGCCAGCACCCCCCGTTACTCGGAAAAACTGTTTTTT. The chain combines TRBV6-5 with TRBJ1-4, with D unclear. The CDR3 has 13 amino acids. CDR1 MNHEY and CDR2 SVGAGI come from the germline V gene. The V gene lost 7 bases and the J gene lost 8 bases, with 14 bases spanning the gap.

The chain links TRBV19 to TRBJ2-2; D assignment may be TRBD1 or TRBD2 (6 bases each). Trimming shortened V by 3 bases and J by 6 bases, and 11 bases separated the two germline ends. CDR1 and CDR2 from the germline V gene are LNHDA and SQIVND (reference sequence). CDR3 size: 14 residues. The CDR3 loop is CASSMGGLAGELFF. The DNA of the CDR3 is TGTGCCAGTAGTATGGGGGGCCTGGCCGGGGAGCTGTTTTTT.

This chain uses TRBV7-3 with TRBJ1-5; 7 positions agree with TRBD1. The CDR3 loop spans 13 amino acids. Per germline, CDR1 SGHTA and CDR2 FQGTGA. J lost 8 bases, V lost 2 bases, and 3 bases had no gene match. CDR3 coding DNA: TGTGCCAGCAGCTTAGTAGGGGGCGAGCCCCAGCATTTT. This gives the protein CASSLVGGEPQHF.

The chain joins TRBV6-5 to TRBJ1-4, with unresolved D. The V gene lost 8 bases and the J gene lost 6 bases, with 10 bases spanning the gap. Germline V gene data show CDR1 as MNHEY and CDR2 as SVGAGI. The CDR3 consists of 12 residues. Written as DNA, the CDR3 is TGTGCCAGCGGCTGGAGAGATGAAAAACTGTTTTTT. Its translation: CASGWRDEKLFF.

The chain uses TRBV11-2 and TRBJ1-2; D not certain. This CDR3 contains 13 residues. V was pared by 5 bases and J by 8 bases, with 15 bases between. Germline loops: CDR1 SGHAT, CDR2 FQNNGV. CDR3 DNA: TGTGCCAGCAGCCCTAGTTGGGAGAACGGCTACACCTTC. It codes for CASSPSWENGYTF.

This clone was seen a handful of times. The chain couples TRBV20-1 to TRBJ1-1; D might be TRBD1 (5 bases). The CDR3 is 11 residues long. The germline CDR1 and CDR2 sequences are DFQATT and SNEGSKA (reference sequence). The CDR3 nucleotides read TGCGGTGGACATTTGAACACTGAAGCTTTCTTT. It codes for CGGHLNTEAFF.

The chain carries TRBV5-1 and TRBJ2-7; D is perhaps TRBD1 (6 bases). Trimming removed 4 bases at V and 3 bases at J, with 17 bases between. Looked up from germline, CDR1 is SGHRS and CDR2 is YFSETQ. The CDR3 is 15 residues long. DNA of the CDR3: TGCGCCAGCAGCAATACCAGGACAGACAACTACGAGCAGTACTTC. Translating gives CASSNTRTDNYEQYF.

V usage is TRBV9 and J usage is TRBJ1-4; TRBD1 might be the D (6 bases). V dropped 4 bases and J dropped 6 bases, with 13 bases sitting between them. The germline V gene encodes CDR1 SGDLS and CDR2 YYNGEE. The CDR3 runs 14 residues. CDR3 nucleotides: TGTGCCAGCAGCCTCAGGGGATCTGATGAAAAACTGTTTTTT. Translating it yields CASSLRGSDEKLFF.

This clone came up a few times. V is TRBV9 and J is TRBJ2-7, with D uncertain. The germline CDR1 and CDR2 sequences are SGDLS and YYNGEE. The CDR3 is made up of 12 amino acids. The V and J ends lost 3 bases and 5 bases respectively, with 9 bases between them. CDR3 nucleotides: TGTGCCAGCAGCGCGGACGGACACGAGCAGTACTTC. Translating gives CASSADGHEQYF.

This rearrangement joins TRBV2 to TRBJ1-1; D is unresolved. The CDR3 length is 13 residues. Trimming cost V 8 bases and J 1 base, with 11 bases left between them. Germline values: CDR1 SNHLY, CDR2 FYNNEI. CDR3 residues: CASSRLENTEAFF. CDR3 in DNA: TGTGCCAGCTCCAGATTGGAGAACACTGAAGCTTTCTTT.

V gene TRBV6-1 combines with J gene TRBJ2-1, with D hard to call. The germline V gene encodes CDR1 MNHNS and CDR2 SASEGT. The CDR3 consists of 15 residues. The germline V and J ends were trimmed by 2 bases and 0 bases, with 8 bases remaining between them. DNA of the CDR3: TGTGCCAGCAGTGAAAGTTTCGGCTCCTACAATGAGCAGTTCTTC. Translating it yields CASSESFGSYNEQFF.

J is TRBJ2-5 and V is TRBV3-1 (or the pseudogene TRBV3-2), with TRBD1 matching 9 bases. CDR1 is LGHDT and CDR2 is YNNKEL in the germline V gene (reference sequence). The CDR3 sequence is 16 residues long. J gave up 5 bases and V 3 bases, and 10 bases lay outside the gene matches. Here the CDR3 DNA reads TGTGCCAGCAGCCAGGGAAACAGGGGGCTCGGGGAGACCCAGTACTTC. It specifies CASSQGNRGLGETQYF.

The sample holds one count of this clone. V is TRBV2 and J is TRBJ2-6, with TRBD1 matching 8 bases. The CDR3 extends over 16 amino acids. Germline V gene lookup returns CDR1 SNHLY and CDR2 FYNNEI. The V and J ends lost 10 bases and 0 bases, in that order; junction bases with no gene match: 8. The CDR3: CATTDREASGANVLTF. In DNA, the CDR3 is TGTGCCACCACGGACAGGGAGGCCTCTGGGGCCAACGTCCTGACTTTC.

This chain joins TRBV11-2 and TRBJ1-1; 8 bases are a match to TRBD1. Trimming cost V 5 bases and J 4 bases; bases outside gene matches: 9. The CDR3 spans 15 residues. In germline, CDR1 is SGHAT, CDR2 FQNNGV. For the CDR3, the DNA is TGTGCCAGCAGCCCGCAGGGGGCTGGAGGCACTGAAGCTTTCTTT. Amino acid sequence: CASSPQGAGGTEAFF.

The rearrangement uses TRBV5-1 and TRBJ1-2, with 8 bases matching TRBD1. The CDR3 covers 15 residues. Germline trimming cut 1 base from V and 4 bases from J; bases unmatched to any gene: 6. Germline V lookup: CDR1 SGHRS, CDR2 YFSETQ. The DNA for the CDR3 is TGCGCCAGCAGCTTGTCAGGGGGCGAGGTCTATGGCTACACCTTC. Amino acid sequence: CASSLSGGEVYGYTF.

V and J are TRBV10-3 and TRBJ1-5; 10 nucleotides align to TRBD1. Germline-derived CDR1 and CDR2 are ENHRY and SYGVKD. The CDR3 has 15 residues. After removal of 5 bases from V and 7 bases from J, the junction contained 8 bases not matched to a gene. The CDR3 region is CAISSPGTGDQPQHF. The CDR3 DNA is TGTGCCATCAGTTCCCCCGGGACAGGGGACCAGCCCCAGCATTTT.

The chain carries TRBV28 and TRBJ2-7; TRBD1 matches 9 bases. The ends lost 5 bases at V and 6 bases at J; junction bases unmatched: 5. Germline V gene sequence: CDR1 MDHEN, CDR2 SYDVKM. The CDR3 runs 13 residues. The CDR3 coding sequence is TGTGCCAGCAGTCTGACAGGGGGTGGCGAGCAGTACGTC. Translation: CASSLTGGGEQYV.

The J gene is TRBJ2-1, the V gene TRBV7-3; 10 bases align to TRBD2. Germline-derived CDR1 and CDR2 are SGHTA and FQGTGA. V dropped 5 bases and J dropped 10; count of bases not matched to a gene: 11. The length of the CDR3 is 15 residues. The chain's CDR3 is CASSATVAGGEEQFF. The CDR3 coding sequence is TGTGCCAGCAGCGCAACGGTAGCGGGGGGCGAGGAGCAGTTCTTC.

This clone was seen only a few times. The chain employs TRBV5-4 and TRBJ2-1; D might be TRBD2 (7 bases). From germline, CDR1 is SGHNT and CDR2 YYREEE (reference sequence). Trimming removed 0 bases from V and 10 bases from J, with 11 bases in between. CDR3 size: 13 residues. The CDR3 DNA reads TGTGCCAGCAGCTTGGAGGGGGGGCTCGAGCAGTTCTTC. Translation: CASSLEGGLEQFF.

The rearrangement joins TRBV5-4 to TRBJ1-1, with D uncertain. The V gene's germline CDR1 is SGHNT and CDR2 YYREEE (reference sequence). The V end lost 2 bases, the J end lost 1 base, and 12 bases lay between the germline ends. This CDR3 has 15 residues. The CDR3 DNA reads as TGTGCCAGCAGCTTCGAGGACGCCCGGAACACTGAAGCTTTCTTT. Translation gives CASSFEDARNTEAFF.

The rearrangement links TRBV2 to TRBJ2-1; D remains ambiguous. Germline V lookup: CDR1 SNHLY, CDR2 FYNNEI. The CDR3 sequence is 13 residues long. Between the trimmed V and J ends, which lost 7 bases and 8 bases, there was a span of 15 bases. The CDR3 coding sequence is TGTGCCAGCACACACCGGGCTTTGGATGAGCAGTTCTTC. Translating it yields CASTHRALDEQFF. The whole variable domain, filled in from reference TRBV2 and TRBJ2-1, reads EPEVTQTPSHQVTQMGQEVILRCVPISNHLYFYWYRQILGQKVEFLVSFYNNEISEKSEIFDDQFSVERPDGSNFTLKIRSTKLEDSAMYFCASTHRALDEQFFGPGTRLTVL.

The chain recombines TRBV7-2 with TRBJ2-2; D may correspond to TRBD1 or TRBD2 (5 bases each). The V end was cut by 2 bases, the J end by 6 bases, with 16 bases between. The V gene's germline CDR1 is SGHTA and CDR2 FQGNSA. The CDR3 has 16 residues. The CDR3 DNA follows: TGTGCCAGCAGCTTACAGACCCCCCGGGGCCCCGGGGAGCTGTTTTTT. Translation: CASSLQTPRGPGELFF. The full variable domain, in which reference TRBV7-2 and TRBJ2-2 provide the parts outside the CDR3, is GAGVSQSPSNKVTEKGKDVELRCDPISGHTALYWYRQSLGQGLEFLIYFQGNSAPDKSGLPSDRFSAERTGGSVSTLTIQRTQQEDSAVYLCASSLQTPRGPGELFFGEGSRLTVL.

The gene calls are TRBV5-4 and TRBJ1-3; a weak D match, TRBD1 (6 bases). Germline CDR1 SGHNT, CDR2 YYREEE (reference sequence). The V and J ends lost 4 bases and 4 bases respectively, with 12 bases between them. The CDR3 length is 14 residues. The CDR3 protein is CASSGRGSGNTIYF. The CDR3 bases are TGTGCCAGCAGCGGCAGGGGTAGCGGAAACACCATATATTTT.

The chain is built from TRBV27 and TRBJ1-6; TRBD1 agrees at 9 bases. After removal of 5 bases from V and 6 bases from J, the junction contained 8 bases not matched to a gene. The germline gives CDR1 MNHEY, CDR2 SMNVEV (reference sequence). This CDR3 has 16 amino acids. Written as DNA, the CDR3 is TGTGCCAGCAGTCCATGGACAGGGGTAACTAATTCACCCCTCCACTTT. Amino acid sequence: CASSPWTGVTNSPLHF.

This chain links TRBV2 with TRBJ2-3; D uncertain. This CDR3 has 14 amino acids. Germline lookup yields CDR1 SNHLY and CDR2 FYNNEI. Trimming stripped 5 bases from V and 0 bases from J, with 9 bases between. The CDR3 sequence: CASSHPSSTDTQYF. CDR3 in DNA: TGTGCCAGCAGTCACCCGAGCAGCACAGATACGCAGTATTTT.

The CDR3 sequence: CASSPGLAWETQYF. CDR3 nucleotides: TGTGCCAGCAGCCCCGGACTAGCGTGGGAGACCCAGTACTTC. V is TRBV7-9 and J is TRBJ2-5; 9 bases align to TRBD2. Trimming removed 5 bases from V and 5 bases from J; junction bases left unmatched: 6. This CDR3 has 14 residues. From germline, CDR1 is SEHNR and CDR2 FQNEAQ (reference sequence).

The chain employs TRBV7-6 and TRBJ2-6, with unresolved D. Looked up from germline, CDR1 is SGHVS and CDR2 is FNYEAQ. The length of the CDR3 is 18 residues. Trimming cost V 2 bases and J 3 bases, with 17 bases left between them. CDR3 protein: CASSLYSRVGLGANVLTF. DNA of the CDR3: TGTGCCAGCAGCTTATACAGTCGGGTGGGCCTTGGGGCCAACGTCCTGACTTTC. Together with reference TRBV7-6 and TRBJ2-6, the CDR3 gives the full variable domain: GAGVSQSPRYKVTKRGQDVALRCDPISGHVSLYWYRQALGQGPEFLTYFNYEAQQDKSGLPNDRFSAERPEGSISTLTIQRTEQRDSAMYRCASSLYSRVGLGANVLTFGAGSRLTVL.

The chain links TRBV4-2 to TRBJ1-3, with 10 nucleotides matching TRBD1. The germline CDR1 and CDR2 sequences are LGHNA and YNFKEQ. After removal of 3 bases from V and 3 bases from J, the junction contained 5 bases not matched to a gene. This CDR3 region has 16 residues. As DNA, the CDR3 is TGTGCCAGCAGCCACCCCGGACAGGGGGATGGAAACACCATATATTTT. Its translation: CASSHPGQGDGNTIYF.

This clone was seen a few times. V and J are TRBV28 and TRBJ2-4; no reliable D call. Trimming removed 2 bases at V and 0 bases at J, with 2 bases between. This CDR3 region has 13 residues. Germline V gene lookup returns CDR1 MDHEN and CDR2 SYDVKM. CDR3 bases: TGTGCCAGCAGTTTAGTAGCCAAAAACATTCAGTACTTC. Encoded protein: CASSLVAKNIQYF.